Following are 26 T cell receptor beta chains from one sample sequenced in a study. In TCRdb, the 5' RACE reads were re-called with MiXCR into one record per CDR3 protein. The sample has roughly 9,400 distinct CDR3 sequences, about a sixth seen once. Sample: memory CD4+ T cells sorted from blood. Subset: memory CD4+ T cells, CD4+CD45RO+CD25-. All receptors come from a female donor with breast cancer.

This clonotype appeared a few times. Just one base apart from a much larger clone, this may be a read error. The CDR3 sequence: CASGTPRTGELFF. DNA of the CDR3: TGTGCCAGCGGTACTCCACGGACCGGGGAGCTGTTTTTT. The chain is built from TRBV25-1 and TRBJ2-2; D uncertain. This CDR3 has 13 amino acids. Germline CDR1 MGHDK, CDR2 SYGVNS. Trimming removed 8 bases at V and 5 bases at J, with 12 bases between.

This clonotype showed up many times. V gene TRBV7-2 combines with J gene TRBJ2-6; D is ambiguous. This CDR3 contains 15 residues. The V and J ends lost 3 bases and 2 bases respectively, with 8 bases between them. CDR1 is SGHTA, CDR2 FQGNSA, per germline. The chain's CDR3 is CASSLQFPGANVLTF. The CDR3 DNA is TGTGCCAGCAGCTTGCAGTTTCCTGGGGCCAACGTCCTGACTTTC.

This clonotype has just a few counts. This may be a read error: a much more frequent sequence differs by one nucleotide. The rearrangement joins TRBV6-5 to TRBJ1-6; D is possibly TRBD1 (5 bases). The CDR3 consists of 15 residues. Germline-derived CDR1 and CDR2 are MNHEY and SVGAGI. CDR3 coding DNA: TGTGCCAGCAGTTACGGCGGGACTGCTAATTCACCCCGCCACTTT. Amino acid sequence: CASSYGGTANSPRHF.

This clonotype was seen repeatedly, ten times or more. The V call is TRBV20-1, the J call TRBJ2-5; possibly TRBD1 for D (6 bases). There are 14 residues in the CDR3. Germline V gene data show CDR1 as DFQATT and CDR2 as SNEGSKA (reference sequence). CDR3 loop: CSPNSVRGQETQYF. The CDR3 nucleotides are TGCAGCCCTAATTCGGTCAGGGGCCAAGAGACCCAGTACTTC.

This rearrangement joins TRBV30 to TRBJ1-2; TRBD1 might be the D (5 bases). The CDR3 is made up of 14 amino acids. CDR1 is GTSNPN and CDR2 is SVGIG in the germline V gene (reference sequence). Trimming cost V 3 bases and J 4 bases, with 15 bases left between them. CDR3 sequence reads: CAWRRTGGTYGYTF. The CDR3 nucleotides read TGTGCCTGGAGGAGGACGGGGGGAACCTATGGCTACACCTTC.

This clonotype counts as medium-sized. The rearrangement joins TRBV2 to TRBJ1-2; D unclear. CDR1 and CDR2 (germline): SNHLY, FYNNEI. Trimming left V 2 bases short and J 0 bases short, with 19 bases between. This CDR3 contains 18 residues. The CDR3 DNA sequence: TGTGCCAGCAGTGAACAGGTCGCCCCAAATTTGCCTAACTATGGCTACACCTTC. Amino acids: CASSEQVAPNLPNYGYTF.

By share of the sample, this clonotype is medium-sized. This chain links TRBV3-1 with TRBJ2-1; D gene ambiguous. Trimming took 4 bases from V and 5 from J, leaving 12 bases between them. Germline assignment: CDR1 LGHDT and CDR2 YNNKEL (reference sequence). This CDR3 is 14 amino acids long. CDR3: CASSPGSLNNEQFF. CDR3 DNA: TGTGCCAGCAGCCCCGGCTCTCTGAACAATGAGCAGTTCTTC.

Only one count was recorded for this clonotype. Because it lacks the conserved phenylalanine or tryptophan at the end, this CDR3 is likely a read error. The DNA is left out, because the CDR3 cannot be placed on it with certainty; the CDR3 is given as TCRdb lists it. The chain couples TRBV28 to TRBJ2-1; the table gives TRBD2 as D, unverified against the DNA. Germline V gene lookup returns CDR1 MDHEN and CDR2 SYDVKM. The CDR3 is 19 residues long, ends included. CDR3 region: CASSFPTTGRGRAKDEQCL.

A note on this clonotype: A much larger clone lies a single base off, so this may be a read error. The conserved closing phenylalanine or tryptophan is absent in this CDR3, likely reflecting a read error. V and J are TRBV2 and TRBJ1-1; no clear D gene. With 6 bases removed from V and 0 bases from J, the gap between germline ends came to 11 bases. The CDR3 has 14 amino acids. The germline V gene encodes CDR1 SNHLY and CDR2 FYNNEI. The CDR3 DNA reads as TGTGCCAGCAGCCAGAACGTTCTGAACACTGAAGCTTTCCTT. Translating it yields CASSQNVLNTEAFL.

As regards this clonotype: One base away lies a much larger clone, so this may be a sequencing read error. The V gene is TRBV7-2, the J gene TRBJ2-1, with D uncertain. The CDR3 runs to 12 residues. Germline V gene lookup returns CDR1 SGHTA and CDR2 FQGNSA. The CDR3 protein is CASSLENNEQCF. In DNA, the CDR3 is TGTGCCAGCAGCTTAGAAAACAATGAGCAGTGCTTC.

This clonotype was seen many times. The V and J genes are TRBV12-5 and TRBJ2-3, with 13 bases matching TRBD2. Trimming took 6 bases from V and 5 from J; bases not matched to a gene: 17. In germline, CDR1 is LGHNT, CDR2 FRNRAP. This CDR3 has 19 amino acids. CDR3 sequence (DNA): TGTGCTAGTGGGAAAGGACTAGCGGGGGCCTCTTACAATAGAGATACGCAGTATTTT. Protein: CASGKGLAGASYNRDTQYF.

By its share, this clonotype is medium-sized (0.01 to 0.1%). The rearrangement joins TRBV20-1 to TRBJ1-1; unclear D gene. Germline V gene sequence: CDR1 DFQATT, CDR2 SNEGSKA (reference sequence). The germline V and J ends were trimmed by 6 bases and 3 bases, with 8 bases remaining between them. The CDR3 extends over 11 amino acids. The CDR3 region is CSAKDYTEAFF. Written as DNA, the CDR3 is TGCAGTGCCAAGGACTACACTGAAGCTTTCTTT.

By its share, this clonotype is medium-sized. The J gene is TRBJ2-1, the V gene TRBV6-2 or TRBV6-3; 8 bases map to TRBD2. In germline, CDR1 is MNHEY, CDR2 SVGEGT. This CDR3 has 14 amino acids. V lost 8 bases to trimming and J lost 9 bases; unmatched junction nucleotides: 12. The CDR3 bases are TGTGCCAGCCTAGCGGGCCACAAATACGGTGAGCAGTTCTTC. Protein product: CASLAGHKYGEQFF.

By frequency in the sample, this clonotype is medium-sized. This chain uses TRBV2 with TRBJ2-3; D perhaps matches TRBD2 (6 bases). Trimming took off 7 bases at V and 0 bases at J, with 11 bases between the two ends. Germline V lookup: CDR1 SNHLY, CDR2 FYNNEI. CDR3 size: 14 residues. CDR3 sequence: CASIAGLSTDTQYF. In DNA form, the CDR3 reads TGTGCCAGCATCGCGGGACTTAGCACAGATACGCAGTATTTT.

This clonotype is deemed medium-sized (0.01 to 0.1%). This chain links TRBV6-2 or TRBV6-3 with TRBJ2-7; 11 nucleotides agree with TRBD2. CDR1 is MNHEY and CDR2 is SVGEGT in the germline V gene. The CDR3 totals 20 residues. V was clipped by 3 bases and J by 3 bases; unmatched bases: 19. CDR3: CASSYRIVGPSGRPGYEQYF. The CDR3 DNA reads TGTGCCAGCAGTTATCGGATCGTCGGTCCTAGCGGGAGGCCCGGCTACGAGCAGTACTTC.

At least ten counts were recorded for this clonotype. J is TRBJ2-5 and V is TRBV19; 8 bases map to TRBD1. Losses at the gene ends were 10 bases for V and 1 base for J; bases not matched to a gene: 8. The germline CDR1 and CDR2 sequences are LNHDA and SQIVND (reference sequence). The CDR3 consists of 14 residues. The CDR3, as DNA: TGTGCCACTTCACAGGGGGGTTCCCAAGAGACCCAGTACTTC. Translating it yields CATSQGGSQETQYF.

In this sample, this clonotype turned up many times. This chain joins TRBV5-4 and TRBJ2-3; D unresolved. This CDR3 has 12 residues. V shed 4 bases and J shed 0 bases, with 3 bases lying between them. Germline loops: CDR1 SGHNT, CDR2 YYREEE (reference sequence). The CDR3 nucleotides are TGTGCCAGCAGCCTTAGCACAGATACGCAGTATTTT. Its translation: CASSLSTDTQYF.

V and J are TRBV5-1 and TRBJ2-3, with D perhaps matching TRBD2 (5 bases). Germline V CDR1 and CDR2: SGHRS, YFSETQ. The CDR3 runs to 13 residues. This CDR3 is CSIGERSTDTQYF. In DNA form, the CDR3 reads TGCTCCATCGGCGAGCGGAGCACAGATACGCAGTATTTT.

For this clonotype: A much more abundant neighbour one base away suggests this may be a read error. The CDR3 does not close with the conserved phenylalanine or tryptophan, likely indicating a read error. The chain recombines TRBV19 with TRBJ1-5, with TRBD1 identical over 7 bases. Germline V gene data show CDR1 as LNHDA and CDR2 as SQIVND (reference sequence). With V trimmed by 6 bases and J by 0 bases, 8 bases remained unmatched. CDR3 length equals 16 residues. The CDR3 region is CASRHRDSYSNQPQHL. The CDR3 DNA follows: TGTGCCAGTAGGCACCGGGACAGCTATAGCAATCAGCCCCAGCATTTA.

V gene TRBV5-1 combines with J gene TRBJ1-2; D gene unclear. Trimming left V 1 base short and J 8 bases short, with 18 bases between. The CDR3 is 15 amino acids. Per the germline V gene, CDR1 is SGHRS and CDR2 is YFSETQ. The CDR3 region has the DNA TGCGCCAGCAGCTTGCGTCCGGCGGAACTTATGGGCTACACCTTC. Protein product: CASSLRPAELMGYTF.

By frequency in the sample, this clonotype is medium-sized (0.01 to 0.1%). The chain is built from TRBV4-3 and TRBJ1-3; unclear D gene. This CDR3 region has 15 residues. The V gene's germline CDR1 is LGHNA and CDR2 YSLEER. V lost 0 bases and J lost 6, with 12 bases in between. CDR3 protein: CASSQDVNIANTIYF. CDR3 DNA sequence: TGCGCCAGCAGCCAAGATGTCAACATAGCAAACACCATATATTTT.

This clonotype was recorded only once. Here the CDR3 omits its conserved ending phenylalanine or tryptophan, so a read error is the likely source. The chain is built from TRBV5-1 and TRBJ1-1; no clear D. The CDR3 contains 13 residues. From germline, CDR1 is SGHRS and CDR2 YFSETQ. V was shortened by 5 bases and J by 0 bases, with 8 bases between the two germline ends. The CDR3 DNA is TGCGCCAGCAGGGCATCTATGAACACTGAAGCTTTCATT. Amino acids: CASRASMNTEAFI.

This clonotype rates as medium-sized. The chain employs TRBV29-1 and TRBJ2-7, with 7 bases aligning to TRBD2. J gave up 6 bases and V 6 bases, and 8 bases lay outside the gene matches. CDR3 length: 12 residues. Germline V gene sequence: CDR1 SQVTM, CDR2 ANQGSEA. CDR3 sequence reads: CSVRAGALEQYF. CDR3 in DNA: TGCAGCGTAAGGGCGGGAGCGCTCGAGCAGTACTTC.

About this clonotype itself: This sequence may be a read error, since a much larger clone differs from it by one base. The genes are TRBV2 and TRBJ1-6; no firm D call. Germline V gene data show CDR1 as SNHLY and CDR2 as FYNNEI. The V gene lost 4 bases and the J gene lost 10 bases, with 11 bases spanning the gap. CDR3 length equals 13 residues. This chain's CDR3 is CASSVSEGSPLHF. DNA for the CDR3: TGTGCCAGCAGTGTCAGTGAAGGGTCACCCCTCCACTTT.

This clonotype came up many times. The J gene is TRBJ2-7, the V gene TRBV4-1; the D is unclear. This CDR3 is 15 amino acids long. Deletions cut 4 bases from V and 5 bases from J, with 18 bases between. Germline CDR1 MGHRA, CDR2 YSYEKL. The CDR3 sequence: CASSRAATYSHEQYF. The CDR3 coding sequence is TGCGCCAGCAGCCGGGCAGCCACTTACTCGCACGAGCAGTACTTC.

As regards this clonotype: This CDR3 is missing its conserved last phenylalanine or tryptophan, likely due to a read error. J is TRBJ1-5 and V is TRBV20-1, with D possibly matching TRBD1 (6 bases). Germline V gives CDR1 DFQATT, CDR2 SNEGSKA (reference sequence). The CDR3 is 14 residues long. V dropped 5 bases and J dropped 4 bases, with 15 bases sitting between them. CDR3 sequence: CSAGSGASNQPQHL. The CDR3 DNA follows: TGCAGTGCTGGGTCGGGGGCCTCTAATCAGCCCCAGCATCTT.